The clone carrying this T cell receptor (beta chain) was detected only a few times. Antigen unknown. The V end lost 5 bases, the J end lost 8 bases, and 15 bases lay between the germline ends. Germline V gene lookup returns CDR1 SEHNR and CDR2 FQNEAQ (reference sequence). This CDR3 contains 13 residues. The data belong to a study of T cell repertoires in cytomegalovirus infection. For the study at large: It was the public TCR beta signatures that indicated both CMV infection and matching HLA type.

Study-wide findings and caveats: Cumulative frequency (of public TCR beta family members) identified carriers of CMV plus the relevant HLA.

Each CDR3 protein gets one entry after TCRdb re-called the reads with MiXCR. Here the sample spans over 85,000 distinct CDR3 sequences, 16% being singletons. This TCR was sampled from a human donor in good health (CMV status not recorded). Some clones in this sample may be carry-over from other donors' samples. Sequenced input: PBMCs. The chain couples TRBV7-9 to TRBJ1-1; D perhaps matches TRBD1 (6 bases). This CDR3 reads CASSPGTSQEAFF. For the CDR3, the DNA is TGTGCCAGCAGCCCTGGGACAAGCCAAGAAGCTTTCTTT.